This record concerns one T cell receptor beta chain sequence. Only in-frame clones appear in the TCRdb table, and some are missing; sequencing was by immunoSEQ multiplex PCR. Among about 140,000 clones, 70% to 85% were seen once, and the ten largest hold 1.5% to 2%. V trimming: 5 bases; J trimming: 4 bases; junction bases outside the gene matches: 6. Germline V gene sequence: CDR1 LGHDT, CDR2 YNNKEL (reference sequence). The CDR3 extends over 15 amino acids. The sample is drawn from a study of blood T cell repertoires in COVID-19. Across the whole study: Nucleic acid was either cDNA or gDNA, and it came from T cells, B-cell-depleted T cells, or PBMCs.

In terms of age and location, participants ranged from roughly 18 to 95 years and lived in 24 US areas. No more than 2 weeks before study entry, exposed participants had met a case of COVID-19. The sample consisted of PBMCs or T cells enriched from blood (not recorded which). This sequence was found in a woman between 18 and 29 years old who had been exposed to COVID-19. The chain combines TRBV3-1 (or the pseudogene TRBV3-2) with TRBJ2-1; TRBD2 matches at 9 bases. The CDR3 nucleotides are TGTGCCAGCAGCGAAGCGGGAGGAACTTACAATGAGCAGTTCTTC. Protein sequence: CASSEAGGTYNEQFF.